This T cell receptor (beta chain) was recovered during a study of T cell responses to AZD1222 COVID-19 vaccine. The study's findings and limits: Spike-specific TCR breadth and depth both grew after two AZD1222 doses.

Sequencing used immunoSEQ multiplex PCR; TCRdb keeps in-frame clones, though not all of them. The sample includes 200,000 or so clones, approximately 93% seen only once; the top ten take around 1%. With regard to this clone: Antigen unknown.

The germline V and J ends were trimmed by 4 bases and 0 bases, with 10 bases remaining between them. This CDR3 is 14 amino acids long. Germline lookup yields CDR1 SQVTM and CDR2 ANQGSEA. The genes are TRBV29-1 and TRBJ1-5; D is undetermined. Specimen: peripheral blood, collected 28 days after the second AZD1222 dose. This clonotype originated in an adult who received the AZD1222 COVID-19 vaccine. The CDR3 reads CSVVIQDSNQPQHF. Written as DNA, the CDR3 is TGCAGCGTTGTTATCCAAGATAGCAATCAGCCCCAGCATTTT.